These T cell receptor beta chains were read from a single sample in a study of T cells after yellow fever vaccination. A single record per CDR3 protein comes from TCRdb applying MiXCR to the 5' RACE reads. Of roughly 160,000 distinct CDR3 sequences in the sample, about a tenth were seen once. The sample here was CD8+ T cells sorted from PBMCs, taken 45 days after the yellow fever booster vaccination. These receptors were collected from a man between 18 and 35 years old who received the YFV17D yellow fever vaccine. Both conserved end residues are part of each CDR3. Fields, in order: J gene, V gene, CDR3 protein.

TRBJ1-2 TRBV13 CASSLVLTGHGYTF
TRBJ1-4 TRBV18 CASSPGGRDNEKLFF
TRBJ1-5 TRBV7-8 CASSFGTGENQPQHF
TRBJ2-7 TRBV7-8 CASSLVAGTGVGVYEQYF
TRBJ2-5 TRBV27 CASTLTGLASETQYF
TRBJ1-1 TRBV7-2 CASSIGGGHTEAFF
TRBJ1-4 TRBV7-2 CASSLGGVQGEKLFF
TRBJ2-1 TRBV12-3/TRBV12-4 CASSLVSRQGASYNEQFF
TRBJ1-1 TRBV10-3 CAISESESGETEAFF
TRBJ1-1 TRBV12-3/TRBV12-4 CASSHFRAIYTEAFF
TRBJ2-2 TRBV6-1 CASSEFFVGQGNTGELFF
TRBJ1-5 TRBV2 CASSEIQLNQPQHF
TRBJ1-2 TRBV13 CASSLAQGYTF
TRBJ2-1 TRBV5-1 CASSFPGAGLANEQFF
TRBJ2-2 TRBV7-7 CASSLSTWANAGWDTGELFF
TRBJ2-7 TRBV10-3 CAISDGRQATYEQYF
TRBJ2-3 TRBV7-9 CASSLVMEAGTDTQYF
TRBJ1-1 TRBV15 CATSDRAWNTEAFF
TRBJ1-1 TRBV5-1 CASSGEGRGTEAFF
TRBJ1-1 TRBV4-2 CASSQGTAAQPEAFF
TRBJ2-7 TRBV12-3/TRBV12-4 CASSHGGLEQYF
TRBJ2-7 TRBV5-4 CASSLEGTETYEQYF
TRBJ2-6 TRBV5-1 CASSSGTGFTGANVLTF